These 7 T cell receptor beta chains came from one sample sequenced in a study of cytomegalovirus exposure and HLA in healthy donors. Primers included in the PCR were 60 Vbeta and 13 Jbeta primers. Repertoires were generated with immunoSEQ multiplex PCR, while TCRdb's copy carries only in-frame clones and drops some. The data contain 180,000 or so clones, about 86% of them singletons. Material for sequencing was PBMCs. The receptors derive from a woman in her twenties or thirties in good health and CMV-seronegative.

The rearrangement uses TRBV27 and TRBJ2-7, with 12 nucleotides matching TRBD2. Losses at the gene ends were 3 bases for V and 2 bases for J; bases not matched to a gene: 2. Germline assignment: CDR1 MNHEY and CDR2 SMNVEV (reference sequence). The CDR3 contains 15 residues. In DNA form, the CDR3 reads TGTGCCAGCAGTTTTTCTAGCGGGAGGGCCTACGAGCAGTACTTC. Its translation: CASSFSSGRAYEQYF.

The chain uses TRBV6-1 and TRBJ1-5, with D unclear. V dropped 3 bases and J dropped 0 bases, with 3 bases sitting between them. This CDR3 is 13 amino acids long. Germline values: CDR1 MNHNS, CDR2 SASEGT. CDR3 amino acids: CASSDLSNQPQHF. The DNA for the CDR3 is TGTGCCAGCAGTGACCTTAGCAATCAGCCCCAGCATTTT.

The chain joins TRBV7-3 to TRBJ1-4, with D possibly being TRBD1 (6 bases). Trimming took 5 bases from V and 8 from J, leaving 21 bases between them. CDR3 length equals 16 residues. The germline V gene has CDR1 SGHTA and CDR2 FQGTGA. DNA of the CDR3: TGTGCCAGCAGCGGTTTAAAACGACAGGTCGGAGAAAAACTGTTTTTT. This translates into CASSGLKRQVGEKLFF.

The V call is TRBV19, the J call TRBJ2-7; 9 bases are a match to TRBD1. The germline V gene encodes CDR1 LNHDA and CDR2 SQIVND (reference sequence). With V trimmed by 4 bases and J by 5 bases, 6 bases remained unmatched. This CDR3 comprises 14 residues. The CDR3 sequence: CASSTGTGYDEQYF. CDR3 in DNA: TGTGCCAGTAGTACCGGGACAGGGTACGACGAGCAGTACTTC.

The chain employs TRBV7-9 and TRBJ2-7, with D uncertain. In germline, CDR1 is SEHNR, CDR2 FQNEAQ (reference sequence). V lost 5 bases to trimming and J lost 5 bases, with 19 bases between them. This CDR3 has 15 amino acids. The CDR3: CASSQRNAPWDEQYF. CDR3 sequence (DNA): TGTGCCAGCAGCCAGAGGAACGCCCCGTGGGACGAGCAGTACTTC.

The V and J genes are TRBV15 and TRBJ2-1, with TRBD2 matching 8 bases. The CDR3 spans 18 residues. Germline loops: CDR1 LNHNV, CDR2 YYDKDF (reference sequence). Trimming cost V 1 base and J 10 bases; bases outside gene matches: 18. CDR3 DNA sequence: TGTGCCACCAGCAGAGGGCCGGTAGCGGGGTTACGGAGCCAAGAGCAGTTCTTC. Its translation: CATSRGPVAGLRSQEQFF. Complete variable domain (other parts from reference TRBV15 and TRBJ2-1): DAMVIQNPRYQVTQFGKPVTLSCSQTLNHNVMYWYQQKSSQAPKLLFHYYDKDFNNEADTPDNFQSRRPNTSFCFLDIRSPGLGDTAMYLCATSRGPVAGLRSQEQFFGPGTRLTVL.

This chain joins TRBV5-1 and TRBJ2-1, with 11 nucleotides matching TRBD2. J lost 3 bases, V lost 4 bases, and 3 bases had no gene match. Per germline, CDR1 SGHRS and CDR2 YFSETQ. The CDR3 extends over 15 amino acids. The CDR3 here is CASSVTSGSYNEQFF. CDR3 DNA sequence: TGCGCCAGCAGCGTTACTAGCGGGAGCTACAATGAGCAGTTCTTC.